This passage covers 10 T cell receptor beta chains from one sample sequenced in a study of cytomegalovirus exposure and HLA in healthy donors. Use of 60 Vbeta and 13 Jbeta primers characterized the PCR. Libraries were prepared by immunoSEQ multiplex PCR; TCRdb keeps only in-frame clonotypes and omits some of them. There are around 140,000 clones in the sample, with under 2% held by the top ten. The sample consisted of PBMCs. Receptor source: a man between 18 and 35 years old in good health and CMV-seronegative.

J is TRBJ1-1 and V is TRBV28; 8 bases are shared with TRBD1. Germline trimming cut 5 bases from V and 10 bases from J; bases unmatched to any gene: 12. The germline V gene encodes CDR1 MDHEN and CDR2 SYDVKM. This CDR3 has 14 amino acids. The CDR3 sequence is CASSPGGPQVGAFF. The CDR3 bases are TGTGCCAGCAGTCCAGGGGGCCCTCAGGTCGGAGCTTTCTTT. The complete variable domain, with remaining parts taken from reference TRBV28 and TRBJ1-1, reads DVKVTQSSRYLVKRTGEKVFLECVQDMDHENMFWYRQDPGLGLRLIYFSYDVKMKEKGDIPEGYSVSREKKERFSLILESASTNQTSMYLCASSPGGPQVGAFFGQGTRLTVV.

The CDR3 sequence is CASSIRTGSTNEKLFF. CDR3 DNA sequence: TGTGCCAGCAGCATCCGAACAGGGAGCACTAATGAAAAACTGTTTTTT. This chain joins TRBV5-6 and TRBJ1-4; the D gene is possibly TRBD1 (6 bases). Trimming cost V 4 bases and J 2 bases, with 15 bases left between them. The length of the CDR3 is 16 residues. Looked up from germline, CDR1 is SGHDT and CDR2 is YYEEEE.

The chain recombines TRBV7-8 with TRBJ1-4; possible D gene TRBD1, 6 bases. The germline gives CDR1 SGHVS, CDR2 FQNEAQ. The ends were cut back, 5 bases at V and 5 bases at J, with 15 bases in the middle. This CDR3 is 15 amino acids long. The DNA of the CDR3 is TGTGCCAGCAGCACGTACAGGGTCGGCAATGAAAAACTGTTTTTT. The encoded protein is CASSTYRVGNEKLFF.

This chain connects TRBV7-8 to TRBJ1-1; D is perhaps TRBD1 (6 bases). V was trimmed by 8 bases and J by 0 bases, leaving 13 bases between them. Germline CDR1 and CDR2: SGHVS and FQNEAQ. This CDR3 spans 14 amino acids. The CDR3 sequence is CASRNREMNTEAFF. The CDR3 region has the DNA TGTGCCAGCCGAAACAGGGAAATGAACACTGAAGCTTTCTTT. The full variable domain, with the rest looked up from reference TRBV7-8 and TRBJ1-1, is GAGVSQSPRYKVAKRGQDVALRCDPISGHVSLFWYQQALGQGPEFLTYFQNEAQLDKSGLPSDRFFAERPEGSVSTLKIQRTQQEDSAVYLCASRNREMNTEAFFGQGTRLTVV.

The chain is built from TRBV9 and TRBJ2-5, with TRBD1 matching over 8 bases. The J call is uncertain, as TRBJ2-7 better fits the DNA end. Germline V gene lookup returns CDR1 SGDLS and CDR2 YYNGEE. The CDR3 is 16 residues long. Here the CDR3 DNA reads TGTGCCAGCAGCGCTCAGGGGGCCTTGAGCTCCTACGAGCAGTACTTC. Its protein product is CASSAQGALSSYEQYF.

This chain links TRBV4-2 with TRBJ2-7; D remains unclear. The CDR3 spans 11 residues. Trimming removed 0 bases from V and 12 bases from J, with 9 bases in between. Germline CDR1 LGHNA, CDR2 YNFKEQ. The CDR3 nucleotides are TGTGCCAGCAGCCAAGAATCGGCTAGGTACTTC. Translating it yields CASSQESARYF.

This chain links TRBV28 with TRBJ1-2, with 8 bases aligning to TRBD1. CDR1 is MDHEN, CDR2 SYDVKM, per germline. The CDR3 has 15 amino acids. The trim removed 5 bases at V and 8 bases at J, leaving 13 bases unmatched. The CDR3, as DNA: TGTGCCAGCAGTGACTTACAGGGGGGTCGCCGGGGCTACACCTTC. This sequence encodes CASSDLQGGRRGYTF.

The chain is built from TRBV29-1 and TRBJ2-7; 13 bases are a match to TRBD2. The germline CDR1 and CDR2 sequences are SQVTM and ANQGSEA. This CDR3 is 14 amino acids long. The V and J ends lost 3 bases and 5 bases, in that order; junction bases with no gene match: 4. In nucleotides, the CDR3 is TGCAGCGTTGAGAGACTAGCGGGAGGTGACGAGCAGTACTTC. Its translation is CSVERLAGGDEQYF.

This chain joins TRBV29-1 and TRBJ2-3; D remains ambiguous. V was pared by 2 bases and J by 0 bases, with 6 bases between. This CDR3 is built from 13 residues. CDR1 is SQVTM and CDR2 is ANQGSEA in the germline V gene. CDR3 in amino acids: CSVESVSTDTQYF. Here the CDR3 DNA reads TGCAGCGTTGAAAGCGTCAGCACAGATACGCAGTATTTT.

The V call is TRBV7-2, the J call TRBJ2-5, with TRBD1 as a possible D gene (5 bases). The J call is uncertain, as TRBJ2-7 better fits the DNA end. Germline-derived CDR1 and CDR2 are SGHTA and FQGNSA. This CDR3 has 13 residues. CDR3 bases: TGTGCCAGCAGCTTTGGGGCCGCCTACGAGCAGTACTTC. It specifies CASSFGAAYEQYF.